This TCR beta chain was sequenced for a study of T cell responses to AZD1222 COVID-19 vaccine. Sequenced by immunoSEQ multiplex PCR; TCRdb stores in-frame clones only, minus some. The repertoire holds roughly 140,000 clones, with more than 90% as singletons. V was clipped by 6 bases and J by 6 bases; unmatched bases: 5. This CDR3 has 15 residues. Germline V gene lookup returns CDR1 SNHLY and CDR2 FYNNEI. The source material was peripheral blood, sampled 28 days after the second AZD1222 dose. This chain joins TRBV2 and TRBJ2-1, with 13 bases fitting TRBD2. The receptor was isolated from an adult who received the AZD1222 COVID-19 vaccine. DNA for the CDR3: TGTGCCAGCAGCGGGACTAGCGGGATAGTCAATGAGCAGTTCTTC. Its protein product is CASSGTSGIVNEQFF.